This TCR beta chain was identified during a study of shared clonotypes between healthy human individuals. Data came from immunoSEQ multiplex PCR; TCRdb stores just in-frame clones and leaves some out. The sample includes fewer than 350,000 clones, 80% to 90% of them seen just once. Donors were healthy HIV-negative adults without recently reported acute infections or vaccinations. The sequence derives from a man between 18 and 29 years old in good health. The sequenced sample was memory CD8+ T cells sorted from blood. Subset meaning: CD45RO+ cells pooled with CCR7-negative TemRA cells.

CDR3 DNA: TGTGCCAGCAGTGAATCAGGGATGACGGCTGAAGCTTTCTTT. The encoded protein is CASSESGMTAEAFF. J is TRBJ1-1 and V is TRBV6-1, with TRBD1 as a possible D gene (5 bases). The ends were cut back, 2 bases at V and 6 bases at J, with 13 bases in the middle. This CDR3 comprises 14 residues. Germline V lookup: CDR1 MNHNS, CDR2 SASEGT.